This TCR beta chain was captured in a study of cytomegalovirus exposure and HLA in healthy donors (dated by TCRdb to about 2017). In terms of the full investigation: An earlier analysis of 587 of the donors reported roughly 270 Gb of sequence data and 120 million or so unique TCR beta sequences from about 179 million T cells. An early release that covered some 630 HLA-typed donors contained approximately 300 gigabases of sequencing data and tens of millions of unique TCR sequences. Among the roughly 400 genotyped donors, 75% to 90% belonged to the genetic ancestry cluster associated with self-reported Caucasian donors. The study was designed to test whether signatures of past pathogen exposure could be identified by cataloging public T cell receptors. The T cell repertoires of 666 subjects were profiled by immunosequencing and related to cytomegalovirus serostatus. Besides the first cohort of 500 to 700 subjects, a separate validation cohort made up of 120 different subjects was used. High-throughput TCR immunosequencing, statistical association of individual TCRs with disease status, and machine learning were combined to predict cytomegalovirus infection status. A later analysis re-analyzed previously published TCR beta repertoires from 666 donors and added high-resolution HLA genotyping to study TCR occurrence patterns. In the later analysis, no new phenotypic data were used to find candidate immune exposures; instead, reliance was placed on TCR beta sequences and their occurrence across donors. In an earlier analysis of over 550 of the donors, high-throughput TCR beta sequencing was used to judge whether each TCR beta V gene segment behaved as functional or pseudogenic. Donor age, sex, ethnicity and CMV serostatus were collected together with the repertoire data. In a later genetic analysis, genome-wide SNP genotypes for about 65% of the 666 donors were used, and that subset was treated as a discovery cohort. All discovery cohort repertoires had been generated using a single sequencing platform. Class I and class II HLA loci were covered by the typing at four-digit resolution. Typing coverage varied by locus: roughly 620-630 donors for A, B, C, DRB1 and DQB1; some 520 for DQA1; more than 600 for DPA1; under 490 for DPB1. Several DR-DQ haplotypes were treated as single units for association and clustering because of strong linkage in the cohort. On average, roughly 240,000 unique TCR beta nucleotide sequences were sequenced per donor among about 400 genotyped donors of the cohort, with roughly a sixth of those sequences being non-productive. What the study reported, not specific to this receptor: Cytomegalovirus status was reported to be diagnosed by the classifier with high specificity and sensitivity in both the original and validation cohorts. A further reported finding was that TCR beta sequences accurately predicted the HLA-A and HLA-B alleles for most subjects in the first cohort. In a later analysis, the rate of TCR association differed among HLA loci, with DRB1 alleles having the most associated TCRs and HLA-C alleles having the fewest. Immune exposure information for the cohort was limited to CMV serostatus. Sequencing depth was assumed to be roughly uniform across donors in the presence/absence analyses, though that assumption may not hold. The cohort was sequenced for TCR beta chains only, and without alpha or paired-chain data the features that could be detected were limited. In an earlier analysis of 587 of the donors, most TCR beta V segments appeared in productive rearrangements about 87% or about 30% of the time, broadly matching IMGT annotations. A total of 150 or so TCR beta chains were listed by the study as associated with cytomegalovirus. When HLA alleles, especially DR and DQ, strongly co-occurred, attributing TCR associations to individual alleles was difficult. Because HLA typing was unavailable for some donors at each locus, only the typed subset was used in association tests. An association between a missense DCLRE1C variant and V-gene and J-gene trimming of TCR beta chains was found in a later genetic analysis and replicated in an independent cohort. Compared with equally common non-associated chains, HLA-associated TCR beta chains in a later analysis were more clonally expanded and had lower generation probabilities. Linkage disequilibrium might explain the correlated functional status among segregating V segments, but an unknown experimental factor could not be excluded. The sequencing pipeline was judged likely to have produced a cluster of highly shared sequence variants as a technical artifact. It was suggested by the authors that the approach could potentially be generalized to other disease states and immunological phenotypes. Across donors, most TCR sequences were observed very rarely, whereas some public TCRs were present in many individuals. At a false discovery rate of 0.05, a later analysis linked under 20,000 TCR beta sequences to specific HLA alleles. A later analysis found that most CMV-associated TCR beta chains appeared HLA-restricted, with HLA associations seemingly driven largely by CMV exposure. A few of the identified cytomegalovirus-associated TCR beta chains were confirmed in vitro to be specific for cytomegalovirus antigens. A later analysis reported that several top co-occurrence clusters appeared linked to parvovirus B19, influenza, CMV and Epstein-Barr virus. Some IMGT-functional V segments, including TRBV6-2 and TRBV6-3, could not be distinguished by the 87-base-pair reads and were therefore excluded. Seventeen rarely observed V segments, including chromosome 9 orphons, were excluded from the earlier analysis of about 600 of the donors because counts were too low. A later genetic analysis reported fewer N-insertions in productive TCRs among donors in an Asian-associated ancestry cluster than the approximately 670-donor mean.

From its cysteine to its phenylalanine, the CDR3 spans 14 amino acids. Of all the DNA, just the CDR3 is kept, 42 bases in frame from base 1. V has 4 bases trimmed and J has 1 base trimmed; junction bases matching no gene number 2. According to the germline V gene, CDR1 reads MGHRA and CDR2 reads YSYEKL. The library was made by the immunoSEQ multiplex PCR assay. A mixture of 60 forward primers for TCR Vbeta segments and 13 reverse primers for TCR Jbeta segments was used in the multiplex PCR. Amplification of the CDR3 region of rearranged TCR beta genes was performed with a multiplex PCR assay on genomic DNA. The amplified TCR beta libraries were sequenced on the Illumina HiSeq System as 87-base-pair reads. Regarding the original processing steps: In a later analysis, 77 million or so unique TCR beta chains were counted across the 500 to 700 repertoires, and around 10 million of these chains were shared by at least two donors. Raw reads were error-corrected and collapsed into unique sequences with a nearest-neighbor algorithm that merged closely related sequences to remove PCR and sequencing errors. To assign V, D and J gene segments, CDR3 sequences were aligned to IMGT reference sequences. For a sequence to be retained, a match of at least six nucleotides was required to both a V gene segment and a J gene segment. Rearrangements were called productive when the CDR3 lacked stop codons and stayed in frame with V and J; all others were non-productive. CDR3 was defined according to IMGT convention as the region running from the second conserved V-encoded cysteine to the conserved J-encoded phenylalanine. Sequences without an unambiguous match to a single V gene segment were excluded from the earlier analysis of 450 to 750 of the donors. An earlier analysis of fewer than 750 of the donors called V segments functional above 56.7% productive rearrangements and segregating when the between-donor standard deviation exceeded 5%. A statistical classification framework was developed to diagnose cytomegalovirus status using the catalog of TCR beta chain sequences. A later analysis assigned V and J genes by comparing TCR nucleotide sequences with IMGT/GENE-DB human TR gene sequences. Using the TCRdist pipeline, a later analysis assigned CDR3 sequences along with most-parsimonious VDJ recombination scenarios. In a later analysis, each TCR beta chain was defined by its CDR3 amino acid sequence together with its V-gene family, and reads lacking a unique V-gene family were excluded. A later analysis removed over 500 highly shared, low-generation-probability nucleotide sequences to deal with suspected cross-contamination and a sequencing artifact. For each public chain, a later analysis derived a clonal expansion index from normalized ranks of inferred template counts within each repertoire. In a later analysis, generation probabilities were computed with a VDJ recombination model fitted to out-of-frame rearrangements, and the resulting probabilities were checked against IGoR. A later analysis scored TCR-TCR, TCR-HLA and TCR-CMV co-occurrence with hypergeometric tests, applying a repertoire-size bias correction to TCR pairs. A later analysis estimated false discovery rates by permuting HLA or CMV assignments 20 times. A later analysis grouped co-occurring TCRs with DBSCAN, adding TCRdist sequence similarity when clustering within HLA-allele-positive subsets. Repertoires with fewer than 30,000 or more than 120,000 public chains were left out of co-occurrence clustering, as were about 5 repertoires with anomalous nucleotide sharing. This is the immuneACCESS table as TCRdb keeps it, with only in-frame sequences that have V and J called. A part of the clones is gone; compared with another copy, unresolved V genes explain less than half, and the rest is unexplained. From that table come the V and J calls and clone size; the DNA was used to work out D and trimming. This sample has 150,000 to 200,000 clones in its table, and more than 60% of those were observed once. Clones ranked in the top ten supply 10% to 12% of the sample.

The cohort was made up of roughly 670 healthy bone marrow donors. Cohort members were all nominally healthy when sampled, although unrecorded immune exposures were likely present. The donor was CMV seropositive and was included in the group of 250 to 300 seropositive cohort members. Every donor gave a peripheral blood sample, and the peripheral blood mononuclear cells from that sample were used for TCR beta sequencing. The Qiagen DNeasy Blood Extraction Kit was used to extract genomic DNA from the blood cell samples. With regard to this clone: Its antigen has not been determined. No clone much larger than this one lies a single base away; base qualities are absent.

This receptor was obtained from a man between 18 and 35 years old in good health and CMV-seropositive. Sequenced: PBMCs. Here the chain combines TRBV4-1 and TRBJ2-5; 8 central bases correspond to TRBD2. At the DNA level, the sequence is TGCGCCAGCAGCCTTAGCGGGATCCAAGAGACCCAGTACTTC. Translated, this is CASSLSGIQETQYF.